Listed below are T cell receptor beta chains from one sample, sequenced in a study of T cells in localized non-small cell lung cancer. Method: immunoSEQ multiplex PCR; TCRdb's copy keeps in-frame clones and lacks some. The sample has around 41,000 clones, approximately 83% seen once. The starting material was PBMCs, obtained before any cancer treatment. The origin of the receptors is a man aged 40 to 75 with stage II lung adenocarcinoma. CDR3s include the opening cysteine and the closing phenylalanine or tryptophan. A D gene is named only where the DNA matches it firmly. Where a row states a size, it is once, few, many or the class of an expanded clone; other rows omit it.

J: TRBJ2-1
size: NA
D: TRBD1
V: TRBV4-1
DNA: TGCGCCAGCATGATGGGACAGGGGTACAATGAGCAGTTCTTC
CDR3: CASMMGQGYNEQFF

J: TRBJ1-5
size: few
D: NA
V: TRBV4-1
DNA: TGCGCCAGCAGCCAAGGTGGGGGGGCAAGCCAGCCCCAGCATTTT
CDR3: CASSQGGGASQPQHF

J: TRBJ2-7
size: NA
D: TRBD2
V: TRBV5-4
DNA: TGTGCCAGCAGCTTGGCCGGGACTAGCGGTTACGAGCAGTACTTC
CDR3: CASSLAGTSGYEQYF

J: TRBJ1-1
size: NA
D: NA
V: TRBV11-3
DNA: TGTGCCAGCAGCTCCGGACAGCGAGGGGCTGAAGCTTTCTTT
CDR3: CASSSGQRGAEAFF

J: TRBJ1-6
size: NA
D: NA
V: TRBV6-1
DNA: TGTGCCAGCAGTGGTCGGACGCGGCAGGGAACCTATAATTCACCCCTCCACTTT
CDR3: CASSGRTRQGTYNSPLHF

J: TRBJ1-2
size: NA
D: NA
V: TRBV6-1
DNA: TGTGCCAGCAACCCGGAGTTATATGGCTACACCTTC
CDR3: CASNPELYGYTF

J: TRBJ2-3
size: NA
D: NA
V: TRBV28
DNA: TGTGCCAGCAGTTTACTGGGGCGCACAGATACGCAGTATTTT
CDR3: CASSLLGRTDTQYF

J: TRBJ2-1
size: NA
D: TRBD2
V: TRBV19
DNA: TGTGCCAGTAGTATGCGAGCGGGGGCCTTATACAATGAGCAGTTCTTC
CDR3: CASSMRAGALYNEQFF

J: TRBJ1-2
size: NA
D: TRBD1
V: TRBV29-1
DNA: TGCAGCGTTGAATCGGAACAGGGGGTCGTTGGCTACACCTTC
CDR3: CSVESEQGVVGYTF

J: TRBJ2-2
size: NA
D: NA
V: TRBV4-2
DNA: TGTGCCAGCAGCCAAGCCCCGGTCGGACAGTTTAACACCGGGGAGCTGTTTTTT
CDR3: CASSQAPVGQFNTGELFF

J: TRBJ2-7
size: NA
D: NA
V: TRBV27
DNA: TGTGCCAGCGGAGGGAGCTCCTACGAGCAGTACTTC
CDR3: CASGGSSYEQYF

J: TRBJ2-3
size: NA
D: TRBD2
V: TRBV7-2
DNA: TGTGCCAGCAGCTGGAGCGGGGGCAGCACAGATACGCAGTATTTT
CDR3: CASSWSGGSTDTQYF

J: TRBJ2-7
size: once
D: TRBD1
V: TRBV5-4
DNA: TGTGCCAGCAGCCAAGTATCACAGGGGGCGAACGAGCAGTACTTC
CDR3: CASSQVSQGANEQYF

J: TRBJ1-2
size: NA
D: NA
V: TRBV6-1
DNA: TGTGCCAGCAGCCCGGTTCATGACAGGACTATTGGCTACACCTTC
CDR3: CASSPVHDRTIGYTF

J: TRBJ2-7
size: NA
D: NA
V: TRBV5-3
DNA: TGTGCCAGAAGCTTTAGTGCTGGCGACTACGAGCAGTACTTC
CDR3: CARSFSAGDYEQYF

J: TRBJ1-5
size: NA
D: NA
V: TRBV5-1
DNA: TGCGCCAGCAGCTTGGGGGACCCGAATAGCAATCAGCCCCAGCATTTT
CDR3: CASSLGDPNSNQPQHF